The 18 T cell receptor beta chains presented below share a single source sample, sequenced in a study of CD8+ T cells in alopecia areata. As the sequencing template, cDNA was produced by extracting RNA and reverse transcribing it. The method was immunoSEQ multiplex PCR; TCRdb's version includes in-frame clones alone and lacks a portion of them. The sample consists of 150,000 or so clones, around 83% of them appearing once. Treatment reported: oral pan-JAK inhibitor, 5-10 mg twice daily. Sample: CD8+ T cells sorted from blood, taken at week 4, from a patient treated with tofacitinib. Source of these receptors: a human donor with alopecia areata.

V gene TRBV14 combines with J gene TRBJ2-6, with D uncertain. Per the germline V gene, CDR1 is SGHDN and CDR2 is FVKESK. With 1 base removed from V and 2 bases from J, the gap between germline ends came to 6 bases. The CDR3 consists of 15 residues. DNA of the CDR3: TGTGCCAGCAGCCAAGGAAAGACTGGGGCCAACGTCCTGACTTTC. It yields the protein CASSQGKTGANVLTF.

This chain links TRBV19 with TRBJ2-2, with no clear D. V lost 7 bases and J 4 bases, leaving 4 bases between the germline ends. This CDR3 has 11 residues. Germline assignment: CDR1 LNHDA and CDR2 SQIVND (reference sequence). The CDR3, as DNA: TGTGCCAGTAAATTCACCGGGGAGCTGTTTTTT. This codes for CASKFTGELFF.

J is TRBJ2-3 and V is TRBV25-1, with D perhaps matching TRBD1 or TRBD2 (6 bases each). The CDR3 covers 16 residues. Germline loops: CDR1 MGHDK, CDR2 SYGVNS. V was shortened by 2 bases and J by 2 bases, with 14 bases between the two germline ends. CDR3 amino acids: CASSESNGGTTDTQYF. CDR3 sequence (DNA): TGTGCCAGCAGTGAAAGTAACGGGGGCACCACAGATACGCAGTATTTT.

The rearrangement uses TRBV5-6 and TRBJ2-5; 9 bases align to TRBD2. The J segment lost 1 base and the V segment lost 9 bases, leaving 7 bases of the junction unmatched. Germline V CDR1 and CDR2: SGHDT, YYEEEE. The CDR3 runs to 14 residues. CDR3 sequence: CATARLAAQETQYF. CDR3 coding DNA: TGTGCCACCGCCCGACTAGCGGCCCAAGAGACCCAGTACTTC.

This chain uses TRBV27 with TRBJ2-5; 9 positions match TRBD2. This CDR3 spans 16 amino acids. With 3 bases clipped from V and 4 bases from J, the junction kept 9 bases outside the gene matches. Per the germline V gene, CDR1 is MNHEY and CDR2 is SMNVEV (reference sequence). DNA of the CDR3: TGTGCCAGCAGTTTCCAGGGACTAGCCGGGTCAGAGACCCAGTACTTC. Residues: CASSFQGLAGSETQYF.

The chain links TRBV30 to TRBJ1-1, with 8 bases that match TRBD1. The CDR3 spans 15 residues. CDR1 is GTSNPN, CDR2 SVGIG, per germline (reference sequence). With 0 bases clipped from V and 3 bases from J, the junction kept 6 bases outside the gene matches. CDR3 sequence reads: CAWSVPRQGYTEAFF. CDR3 sequence (DNA): TGTGCCTGGAGTGTACCGAGACAGGGGTACACTGAAGCTTTCTTT.

The V gene is TRBV7-9, the J gene TRBJ2-3, with 8 bases that match TRBD2. CDR3 length equals 13 residues. The ends lost 7 bases at V and 4 bases at J; junction bases unmatched: 4. Germline loops: CDR1 SEHNR, CDR2 FQNEAQ (reference sequence). The CDR3, as DNA: TGTGCCAGCACCCCGGGGGGGTCAGATACGCAGTATTTT. Translating it yields CASTPGGSDTQYF. Together with reference TRBV7-9 and TRBJ2-3, the CDR3 gives the full variable domain: DTGVSQNPRHKITKRGQNVTFRCDPISEHNRLYWYRQTLGQGPEFLTYFQNEAQLEKSRLLSDRFSAERPKGSFSTLEIQRTEQGDSAMYLCASTPGGSDTQYFGPGTRLTVL.

V is TRBV5-4 and J is TRBJ2-1, with TRBD2 identical over 8 bases. The CDR3 contains 14 residues. V lost 7 bases and J lost 5; bases outside the gene matches: 8. Per germline, CDR1 SGHNT and CDR2 YYREEE (reference sequence). The CDR3 DNA is TGTGCCAGCGCCTCTTTAGCGGGAAACAATGAGCAGTTCTTC. This encodes CASASLAGNNEQFF.

The rearrangement uses TRBV4-1 and TRBJ1-2; D unresolved. The germline V and J ends were trimmed by 0 bases and 4 bases, with 9 bases remaining between them. This CDR3 is 14 amino acids long. CDR1 MGHRA and CDR2 YSYEKL come from the germline V gene. CDR3 in amino acids: CASSQDDRPYGYTF. The CDR3 DNA reads TGCGCCAGCAGCCAAGATGACCGGCCCTATGGCTACACCTTC.

The V and J genes are TRBV9 and TRBJ1-1; possibly TRBD1 for D (5 bases). The CDR3 totals 13 residues. V lost 4 bases to trimming and J lost 7 bases, with 14 bases between them. CDR1 and CDR2 (germline): SGDLS, YYNGEE. The CDR3 nucleotides are TGTGCCAGCAGCACATCCGGGGGTGGTGAAGCTTTCTTT. This codes for CASSTSGGGEAFF.

The chain is built from TRBV10-2 and TRBJ2-1, with D hard to call. Between the trimmed V and J ends, which lost 8 bases and 0 bases, there was a span of 11 bases. Germline values: CDR1 WSHSY, CDR2 SAAADI. The length of the CDR3 is 14 residues. CDR3 amino acids: CASLPPDSYNEQFF. In nucleotides, the CDR3 is TGCGCCAGCCTCCCCCCGGACTCCTACAATGAGCAGTTCTTC.

CDR3 region: CASSQEQHMNTEAFF. CDR3 bases: TGCGCCAGCAGCCAAGAACAGCATATGAACACTGAAGCTTTCTTT. The V call is TRBV4-1, the J call TRBJ1-1; D unresolved. Germline CDR1 reads MGHRA; CDR2 reads YSYEKL. The CDR3 is 15 amino acids. Trimming pared 0 bases from V and 0 bases from J, leaving 8 bases between.

The chain has TRBV2 and TRBJ2-2, with D unresolved. V dropped 4 bases and J dropped 5 bases, with 20 bases sitting between them. The germline CDR1 and CDR2 sequences are SNHLY and FYNNEI. The CDR3 sequence is 17 residues long. The chain's CDR3 is CASSGIDNIRSTGELFF. CDR3 DNA sequence: TGTGCCAGCAGTGGAATCGACAATATACGCTCAACCGGGGAGCTGTTTTTT. Full variable domain (missing parts from reference TRBV2 and TRBJ2-2): EPEVTQTPSHQVTQMGQEVILRCVPISNHLYFYWYRQILGQKVEFLVSFYNNEISEKSEIFDDQFSVERPDGSNFTLKIRSTKLEDSAMYFCASSGIDNIRSTGELFFGEGSRLTVL.

The table lists this clone with a few counts. The chain is built from TRBV29-1 and TRBJ2-3, with TRBD1 matching over 11 bases. The CDR3 has 17 residues. V trimming: 0 bases; J trimming: 4 bases; junction bases outside the gene matches: 9. Germline loops: CDR1 SQVTM, CDR2 ANQGSEA. CDR3 in amino acids: CSVEDPWTGGEADTQYF. The CDR3 DNA is TGCAGCGTTGAAGATCCCTGGACAGGGGGCGAAGCAGATACGCAGTATTTT.

As concerns this clone: Relative to the germline gene, one junction end is altered; a read error may explain this. The genes are TRBV2 and TRBJ1-5; 12 bases agree with TRBD1. The germline V gene encodes CDR1 SNHLY and CDR2 FYNNEI. This CDR3 contains 15 residues. CDR3 region: CASSGGTGGKQPQHF. The CDR3 coding sequence is TGTGCCAGCAGTGGAGGGACAGGGGGCAAACAGCCCCAGCATTTT.

J is TRBJ2-6 and V is TRBV18; D not certain. The CDR3 consists of 19 residues. Deletions cut 2 bases from V and 0 bases from J, with 17 bases between. CDR1 and CDR2 (germline): KGHSH, LQKENI. The CDR3 spells CASSPYKVDAPSGANVLTF. The CDR3 region has the DNA TGTGCCAGCTCACCATATAAGGTAGATGCCCCCTCTGGGGCCAACGTCCTGACTTTC.

The chain employs TRBV4-1 and TRBJ2-7, with D perhaps TRBD1 or TRBD2 (5 bases each). CDR1 is MGHRA, CDR2 YSYEKL, per germline. V was pared by 4 bases and J by 2 bases, with 24 bases between. CDR3 length: 18 residues. The CDR3 reads CASSLIIGGGQGAYEQYF. Here the CDR3 DNA reads TGCGCCAGCAGCCTAATTATAGGAGGCGGACAAGGGGCCTACGAGCAGTACTTC.

The chain uses TRBV14 and TRBJ2-2; TRBD1 matches at 7 bases. Germline V gives CDR1 SGHDN, CDR2 FVKESK. The CDR3 sequence is 16 residues long. J gave up 3 bases and V 0 bases, and 4 bases lay outside the gene matches. CDR3 nucleotide sequence: TGTGCCAGCAGCCAAGATAGGGACAGCCACACCGGGGAGCTGTTTTTT. Residues: CASSQDRDSHTGELFF.